This T cell receptor (beta chain) was captured in a study of T cells in Graves' hyperthyroidism and ophthalmopathy. Study-level information: Peripheral blood was obtained at initial diagnosis, preceding any treatment.

Stable disease denoted Graves' hyperthyroidism without ophthalmopathy progression within 18 months. Patients having uncontrolled infection, another autoimmune disease, pregnancy or lactation were not included. It was RNA transcripts that yielded the amplified TCR beta CDR3 regions. The HTBI primer set served for first-round RT-PCR of the TCR CDR3. In TCRdb, the multiplex PCR reads were re-called with MiXCR into one record per CDR3 protein. The table records around 480,000 distinct CDR3 sequences, 13% to 15% of them present only once. This clonotype was counted ten times or more. What it binds is unknown. Study observations and caveats: In simple terms, a model built on 13 V-J features told ophthalmopathy apart from stable hyperthyroidism.

Trimming pared 0 bases from V and 4 bases from J, leaving 12 bases between. CDR1 and CDR2 (germline): DFQATT, SNEGSKA (reference sequence). The length of the CDR3 is 15 residues. This sequence joins TRBV20-1 and TRBJ2-2; D gene unclear. Sequencing was performed on blood. The TCR sequence derives from a woman younger than 30 with Graves' hyperthyroidism. The CDR3 here is CSARDIAGVTGELFF. In DNA form, the CDR3 reads TGCAGTGCTAGAGATATCGCAGGAGTCACCGGGGAGCTGTTTTTT.